This passage covers 16 T cell receptor beta chains from one sample sequenced in a study of identical twins. One entry per CDR3 protein, called by TCRdb with MiXCR from the 5' RACE reads. The sample lists approximately 490,000 distinct CDR3 sequences; about 22% were seen once. The data were also submitted as part of a second study, on yellow fever vaccine responses in identical twins.

The material sequenced was CD4+ T cells sorted from blood. The receptors here all came from a woman aged 18-30 years in good health.

The chain recombines TRBV19 with TRBJ1-6; tentative D call: TRBD1 (5 bases). CDR3 length: 13 amino acids. V was shortened by 7 bases and J by 10 bases, with 14 bases between the two germline ends. CDR1 LNHDA and CDR2 SQIVND come from the germline V gene (reference sequence). CDR3 in amino acids: CASNRQGRSPLHF. In DNA form, the CDR3 reads TGTGCCAGTAACCGGCAGGGTCGGTCACCCCTCCACTTT.

V gene TRBV5-1 combines with J gene TRBJ2-5, with 9 bases matching TRBD1. The CDR3 spans 15 residues. Germline values: CDR1 SGHRS, CDR2 YFSETQ. Germline trimming cut 2 bases from V and 4 bases from J; bases unmatched to any gene: 6. CDR3 loop: CASSFGTGGPETQYF. CDR3 coding DNA: TGCGCCAGCAGCTTCGGCACAGGGGGCCCAGAGACCCAGTACTTC.

This clonotype was counted ten times or more. The J gene is TRBJ1-1, the V gene TRBV12-3 or TRBV12-4; D is uncertain. The CDR3 is made up of 12 amino acids. The V gene lost 7 bases and the J gene lost 11 bases, with 17 bases spanning the gap. This CDR3 is CASTPSAGGAFF. Written as DNA, the CDR3 is TGTGCCAGCACCCCTAGTGCAGGAGGCGCTTTCTTT.

CDR3 protein: CASLDTSYGYTF. In DNA form, the CDR3 reads TGTGCCAGTCTGGACACTTCCTATGGCTACACCTTC. The chain has TRBV27 and TRBJ1-2, with D maybe TRBD1 (5 bases). The CDR3 length is 12 residues. Germline CDR1 MNHEY, CDR2 SMNVEV (reference sequence). V dropped 9 bases and J dropped 4 bases, with 12 bases sitting between them.

This clonotype was recorded a few times. V gene TRBV3-1 combines with J gene TRBJ1-1; TRBD1 aligns across 10 bases. J gave up 8 bases and V 4 bases, and 10 bases lay outside the gene matches. The CDR3 runs 15 residues. CDR1 LGHDT and CDR2 YNNKEL come from the germline V gene (reference sequence). DNA for the CDR3: TGTGCCAGCAGCCCTTCCGGGACAGGGGCCTTCGAAGCTTTCTTT. Translation: CASSPSGTGAFEAFF.

The table lists this clonotype with a count of one. The chain couples TRBV10-3 to TRBJ1-1; D is unresolved. Trimming stripped 6 bases from V and 6 bases from J, with 17 bases between. This CDR3 is built from 14 residues. CDR1 is ENHRY and CDR2 is SYGVKD in the germline V gene. The CDR3 DNA reads as TGTGCCATCAGCTCCGGGCAGCTGAGCTCTGAAGCTTTCTTT. Translated, it gives CAISSGQLSSEAFF.

This chain links TRBV24-1 with TRBJ2-7; D ambiguous. Trimming pared 8 bases from V and 0 bases from J, leaving 7 bases between. Germline CDR1 is KGHDR and CDR2 is SFDVKD. CDR3 size: 12 residues. In DNA form, the CDR3 reads TGTGCCACCAACTCCCGCTCCTACGAGCAGTACGTC. It specifies CATNSRSYEQYV.

This clonotype was counted at least ten times. V gene TRBV3-1 combines with J gene TRBJ2-6, with D uncertain. V lost 3 bases, J lost 0 bases, and 6 bases lay in between. Looked up from germline, CDR1 is LGHDT and CDR2 is YNNKEL (reference sequence). The CDR3 length is 15 residues. This CDR3 is CASSQGFSGANVLTF. CDR3 nucleotide sequence: TGTGCCAGCAGCCAGGGGTTCTCTGGGGCCAACGTCCTGACTTTC.

A few counts support this clonotype. The chain joins TRBV20-1 to TRBJ2-1; D not resolved. Trimming removed 4 bases at V and 2 bases at J, with 12 bases between. This CDR3 spans 14 amino acids. CDR1 and CDR2 from the germline V gene are DFQATT and SNEGSKA (reference sequence). The chain's CDR3 is CSAMHRITYNEQFF. The CDR3 DNA is TGCAGTGCTATGCATCGGATTACCTACAATGAGCAGTTCTTC.

The chain couples TRBV12-3 or TRBV12-4 to TRBJ1-2; no definite D call. CDR3 length: 15 residues. Between the trimmed V and J ends, which lost 4 bases and 0 bases, there was a span of 12 bases. The CDR3 protein is CASSYRVLANYGYTF. CDR3 DNA sequence: TGTGCCAGCAGTTATCGGGTCCTTGCTAACTATGGCTACACCTTC.

V usage is TRBV13 and J usage is TRBJ2-5, with a tentative D call TRBD1 (6 bases). Looked up from germline, CDR1 is PRHDT and CDR2 is FYEKMQ (reference sequence). The CDR3 length is 15 residues. V dropped 5 bases and J dropped 0 bases, with 13 bases sitting between them. The DNA of the CDR3 is TGTGCCAGCAGCCGTAAGGACAGAAACCAAGAGACCCAGTACTTC. This codes for CASSRKDRNQETQYF.

The chain is built from TRBV11-3 and TRBJ2-1; D possibly corresponds to TRBD2 (7 bases). The CDR3 is 15 residues long. V dropped 1 base and J dropped 3 bases, with 10 bases sitting between them. Germline lookup yields CDR1 SGHNT and CDR2 YENEEA. The chain's CDR3 is CASSLGGGVYNEQFF. CDR3 in DNA: TGTGCCAGCAGCTTAGGGGGGGGCGTCTACAATGAGCAGTTCTTC.

The rearrangement uses TRBV6-1 and TRBJ2-3, with 15 bases lining up with TRBD2. Germline V lookup: CDR1 MNHNS, CDR2 SASEGT. The CDR3 totals 18 residues. J gave up 1 base and V 6 bases, and 8 bases lay outside the gene matches. The CDR3 region is CASSPRTSGGAGTDTQYF. The DNA for the CDR3 is TGTGCCAGCAGCCCGCGGACTAGCGGGGGGGCTGGCACAGATACGCAGTATTTT.

The rearrangement joins TRBV5-1 to TRBJ1-3; the D gene is possibly TRBD1 (6 bases). Trimming cost V 3 bases and J 3 bases, with 10 bases left between them. Germline loops: CDR1 SGHRS, CDR2 YFSETQ. The CDR3 totals 14 residues. As DNA, the CDR3 is TGCGCCAGCAGCTCACAGGGTAATGGAAACACCATATATTTT. This encodes CASSSQGNGNTIYF. The whole variable domain, remainder taken from reference TRBV5-1 and TRBJ1-3, is KAGVTQTPRYLIKTRGQQVTLSCSPISGHRSVSWYQQTPGQGLQFLFEYFSETQRNKGNFPGRFSGRQFSNSRSEMNVSTLELGDSALYLCASSSQGNGNTIYFGEGSWLTVV.

This clonotype was detected a few times. The V and J genes are TRBV4-1 and TRBJ1-4, with D possibly being TRBD1 (6 bases). With 8 bases removed from V and 4 bases from J, the gap between germline ends came to 20 bases. Germline CDR1 reads MGHRA; CDR2 reads YSYEKL. The CDR3 totals 16 residues. The CDR3 spells CASALTGNQVNEKLFF. The CDR3 nucleotides read TGCGCCAGCGCCCTGACAGGAAACCAGGTTAATGAAAAACTGTTTTTT.

This clonotype was detected a few times. This chain links TRBV9 with TRBJ2-1, with D perhaps given as TRBD1 or TRBD2 (5 bases each). The germline V and J ends were trimmed by 0 bases and 3 bases, with 13 bases remaining between them. The CDR3 sequence is 16 residues long. Germline loops: CDR1 SGDLS, CDR2 YYNGEE. The DNA for the CDR3 is TGTGCCAGCAGCGTAGCCGCTGGGGGATTCTACAATGAGCAGTTCTTC. As protein: CASSVAAGGFYNEQFF.